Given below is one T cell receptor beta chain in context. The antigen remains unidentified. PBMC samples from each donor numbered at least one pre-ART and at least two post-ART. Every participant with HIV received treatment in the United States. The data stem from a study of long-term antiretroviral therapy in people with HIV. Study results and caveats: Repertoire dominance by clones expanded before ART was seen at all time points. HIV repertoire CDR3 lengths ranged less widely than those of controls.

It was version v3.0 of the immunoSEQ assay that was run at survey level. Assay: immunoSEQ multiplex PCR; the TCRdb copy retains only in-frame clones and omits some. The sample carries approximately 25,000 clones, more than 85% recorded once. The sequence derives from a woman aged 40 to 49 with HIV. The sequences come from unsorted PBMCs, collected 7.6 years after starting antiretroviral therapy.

The CDR3 loop is CASSVGPAGGGNIQYF. The CDR3 DNA follows: TGTGCCAGCAGCGTAGGTCCAGCGGGGGGCGGGAACATTCAGTACTTC. The chain combines TRBV9 with TRBJ2-4, with 9 bases that match TRBD2. Germline lookup yields CDR1 SGDLS and CDR2 YYNGEE. This CDR3 comprises 16 residues. Germline trimming cut 0 bases from V and 7 bases from J; bases unmatched to any gene: 8.